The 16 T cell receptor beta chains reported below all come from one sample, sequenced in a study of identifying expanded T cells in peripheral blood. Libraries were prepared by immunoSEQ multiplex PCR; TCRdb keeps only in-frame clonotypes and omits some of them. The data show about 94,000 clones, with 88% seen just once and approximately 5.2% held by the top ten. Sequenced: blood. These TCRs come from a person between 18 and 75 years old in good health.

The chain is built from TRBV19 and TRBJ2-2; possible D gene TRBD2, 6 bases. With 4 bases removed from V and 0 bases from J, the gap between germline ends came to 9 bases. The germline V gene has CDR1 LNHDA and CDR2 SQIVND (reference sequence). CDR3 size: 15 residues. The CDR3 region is CASSTPGANTGELFF. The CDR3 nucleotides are TGTGCCAGTAGTACTCCGGGGGCGAACACCGGGGAGCTGTTTTTT.

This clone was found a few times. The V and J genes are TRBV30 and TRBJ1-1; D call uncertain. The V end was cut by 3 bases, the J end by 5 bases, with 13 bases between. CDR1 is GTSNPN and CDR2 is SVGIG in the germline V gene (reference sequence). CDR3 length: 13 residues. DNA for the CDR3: TGTGCCTGGAGGCCCGGTCCCCCGACTGAAGCTTTCTTT. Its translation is CAWRPGPPTEAFF.

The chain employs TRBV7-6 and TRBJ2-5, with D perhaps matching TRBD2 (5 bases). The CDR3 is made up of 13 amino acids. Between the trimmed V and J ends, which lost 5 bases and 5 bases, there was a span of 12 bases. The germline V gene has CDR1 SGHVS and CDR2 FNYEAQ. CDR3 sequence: CASSADPGETQYF. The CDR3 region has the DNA TGTGCCAGCAGCGCGGACCCGGGGGAGACCCAGTACTTC. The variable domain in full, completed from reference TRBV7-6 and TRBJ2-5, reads GAGVSQSPRYKVTKRGQDVALRCDPISGHVSLYWYRQALGQGPEFLTYFNYEAQQDKSGLPNDRFSAERPEGSISTLTIQRTEQRDSAMYRCASSADPGETQYFGPGTRLLVL.

This CDR3 reads CASNQADTQYF. As DNA, the CDR3 is TGTGCCAGTAACCAGGCAGATACGCAGTATTTT. The chain has TRBV19 and TRBJ2-3; no reliable D call. V lost 7 bases and J 4 bases, leaving 6 bases between the germline ends. There are 11 residues in the CDR3. CDR1 is LNHDA and CDR2 is SQIVND in the germline V gene (reference sequence). The full variable domain, in which reference TRBV19 and TRBJ2-3 provide the parts outside the CDR3, is DGGITQSPKYLFRKEGQNVTLSCEQNLNHDAMYWYRQDPGQGLRLIYYSQIVNDFQKGDIAEGYSVSREKKESFPLTVTSAQKNPTAFYLCASNQADTQYFGPGTRLTVL.

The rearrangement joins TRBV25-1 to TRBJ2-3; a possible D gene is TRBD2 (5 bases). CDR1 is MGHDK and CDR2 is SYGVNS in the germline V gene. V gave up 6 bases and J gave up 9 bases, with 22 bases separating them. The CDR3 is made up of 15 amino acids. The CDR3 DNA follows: TGTGCCAGCAGCTTCTCCCCGGGAACCATTAAAACGCAGTATTTT. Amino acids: CASSFSPGTIKTQYF.

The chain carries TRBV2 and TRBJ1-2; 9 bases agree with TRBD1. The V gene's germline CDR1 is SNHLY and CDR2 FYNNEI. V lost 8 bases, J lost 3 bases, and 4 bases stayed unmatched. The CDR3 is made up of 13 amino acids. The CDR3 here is CASGGDRDYGYTF. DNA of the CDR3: TGTGCCAGCGGGGGGGACAGGGACTATGGCTACACCTTC.

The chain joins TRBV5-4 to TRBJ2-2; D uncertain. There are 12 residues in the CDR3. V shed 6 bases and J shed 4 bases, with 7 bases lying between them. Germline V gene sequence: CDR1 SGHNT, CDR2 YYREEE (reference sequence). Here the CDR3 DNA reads TGTGCCAGCACACGGGCCACCGGGGAGCTGTTTTTT. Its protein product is CASTRATGELFF.

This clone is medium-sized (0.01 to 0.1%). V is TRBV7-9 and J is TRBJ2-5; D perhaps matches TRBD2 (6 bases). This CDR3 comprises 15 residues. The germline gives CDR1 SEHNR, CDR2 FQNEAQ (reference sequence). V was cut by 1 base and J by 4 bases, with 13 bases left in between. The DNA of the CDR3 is TGTGCCAGCAGCTTAGAGATGGGAGCGGGAGAGACCCAGTACTTC. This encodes CASSLEMGAGETQYF.

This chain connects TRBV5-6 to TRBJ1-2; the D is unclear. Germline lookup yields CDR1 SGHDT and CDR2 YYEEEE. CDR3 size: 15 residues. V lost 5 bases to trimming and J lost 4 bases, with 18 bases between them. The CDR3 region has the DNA TGTGCCAGCAGTAGTCTAAGGGAAGTGTCCTATGGCTACACCTTC. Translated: CASSSLREVSYGYTF.

CDR3 region: CASSEPVPGNTIYF. For the CDR3, the DNA is TGTGCCAGCAGCGAGCCGGTGCCTGGAAACACCATATATTTT. The genes are TRBV7-9 and TRBJ1-3; D call uncertain. This CDR3 is 14 amino acids long. The V gene's germline CDR1 is SEHNR and CDR2 FQNEAQ (reference sequence). V lost 5 bases, J lost 2 bases, and 10 bases lay in between.

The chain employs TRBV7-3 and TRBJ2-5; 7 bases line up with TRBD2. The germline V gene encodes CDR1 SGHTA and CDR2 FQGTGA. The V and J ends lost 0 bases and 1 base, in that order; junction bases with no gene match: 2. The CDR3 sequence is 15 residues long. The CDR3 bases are TGTGCCAGCAGCTTAACGGGGGGGAGCCAAGAGACCCAGTACTTC. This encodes CASSLTGGSQETQYF.

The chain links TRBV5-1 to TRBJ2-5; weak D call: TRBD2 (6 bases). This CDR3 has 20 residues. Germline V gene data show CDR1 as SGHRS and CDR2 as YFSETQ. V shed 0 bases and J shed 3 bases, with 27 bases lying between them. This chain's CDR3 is CASSLGTLGVGRGEEETQYF. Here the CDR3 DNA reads TGCGCCAGCAGCTTGGGGACCTTAGGCGTGGGGCGGGGTGAGGAAGAGACCCAGTACTTC.

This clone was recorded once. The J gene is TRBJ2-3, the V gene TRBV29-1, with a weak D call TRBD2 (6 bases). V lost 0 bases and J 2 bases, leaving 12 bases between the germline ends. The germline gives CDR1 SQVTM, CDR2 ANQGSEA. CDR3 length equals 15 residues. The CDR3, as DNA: TGCAGCGTTGAAGAAATGGGCGGGGTCACAGATACGCAGTATTTT. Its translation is CSVEEMGGVTDTQYF.

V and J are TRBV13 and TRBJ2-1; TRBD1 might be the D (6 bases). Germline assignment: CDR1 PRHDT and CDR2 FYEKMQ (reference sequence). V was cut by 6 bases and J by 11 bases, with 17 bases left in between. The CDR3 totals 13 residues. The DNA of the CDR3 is TGTGCCAGCAGTCCAAACAGGGCAGCCCAGCAGTTCTTC. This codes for CASSPNRAAQQFF.

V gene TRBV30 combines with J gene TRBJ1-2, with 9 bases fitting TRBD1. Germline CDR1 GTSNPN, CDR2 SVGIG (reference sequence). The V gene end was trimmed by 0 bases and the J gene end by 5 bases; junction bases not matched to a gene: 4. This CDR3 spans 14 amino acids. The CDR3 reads CAWSVTGGRYGYTF. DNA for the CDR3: TGTGCCTGGAGTGTTACAGGGGGCAGATATGGCTACACCTTC.

As DNA, the CDR3 is TGTGCCAGCACAGACAGGGTCGGCTACACCTTC. Amino acids: CASTDRVGYTF. The chain carries TRBV25-1 and TRBJ1-2; TRBD1 matches 7 bases. The germline V gene has CDR1 MGHDK and CDR2 SYGVNS. The CDR3 contains 11 residues. The V segment lost 7 bases and the J segment 8 bases; nucleotides outside the gene matches: 4.